The rows below give T cell receptor beta chains drawn from one sample of a study of STAT5B mutations in CD4+ large granular lymphocyte leukemia. Sequencing used immunoSEQ multiplex PCR; TCRdb keeps in-frame clones, though not all of them. Of around 28,000 clones detected, roughly 70% appear once; the ten largest clones hold approximately 1.1%. Sequenced material: CD4+ T cells from blood buffy coats. The receptors shown here come from a human donor in good health. The CDR3 runs from the conserved cysteine through the conserved F or W. A D gene is named only where the DNA matches it firmly. Clone sizes are given selectively: once, few, many, or a class where the clone is expanded.

>TRBJ2-2|TRBV6-6|.|.
CASSLEFTGELFF
TGTGCCAGCAGCCTGGAATTCACCGGGGAGCTGTTTTTT
>TRBJ1-1|TRBV12-5|few|.
CASGLRENTEAFF
TGTGCTAGTGGTTTACGGGAGAACACTGAAGCTTTCTTT
>TRBJ1-2|TRBV6-5|once|.
CASSRTLGDAYGYTF
TGTGCCAGCAGCCGAACGTTGGGGGACGCCTATGGCTACACCTTC
>TRBJ2-3|TRBV19|.|.
CASSIGGGTDTQYF
TGTGCCAGTAGTATTGGTGGCGGCACAGATACGCAGTATTTT
>TRBJ2-3|TRBV10-3|.|TRBD2
CAITGGRGDTQYF
TGTGCCATCACGGGGGGACGCGGGGATACGCAGTATTTT
>TRBJ1-1|TRBV4-2|.|.
CASSVQVTGRQAEAFF
TGTGCCAGCAGCGTCCAGGTTACAGGCAGACAAGCTGAAGCTTTCTTT
>TRBJ2-2|TRBV11-2|.|.
CASSFPHGGRSGELFF
TGTGCCAGCAGCTTCCCCCACGGGGGGCGGTCCGGGGAGCTGTTTTTT
>TRBJ2-2|TRBV15|.|.
CATGRGNTGELFF
TGTGCCACCGGAAGAGGGAACACCGGGGAGCTGTTTTTT
>TRBJ2-2|TRBV27|few|TRBD1
CASRGQGRTGELFF
TGTGCCAGCAGGGGACAGGGGAGGACCGGGGAGCTGTTTTTT
>TRBJ1-1|TRBV10-3|few|.
CATGSTGPDEAFF
TGTGCCACCGGTTCCACAGGGCCGGATGAAGCTTTCTTT
>TRBJ2-5|TRBV6-1|once|TRBD2
CASRDSGVPQETQYF
TGTGCCAGCAGGGATAGCGGGGTCCCACAAGAGACCCAGTACTTC
>TRBJ2-5|TRBV6-1|.|TRBD2
CATSWTSGGETQYF
TGTGCCACTTCGTGGACTAGCGGGGGAGAGACCCAGTACTTC
>TRBJ2-2|TRBV9|few|TRBD2
CASSGVSGITGELFF
TGTGCCAGCAGTGGAGTTAGCGGGATCACCGGGGAGCTGTTTTTT
>TRBJ1-2|TRBV6-5|.|.
CASSYSSNYGYTF
TGTGCCAGCAGTTACTCGTCTAACTATGGCTACACCTTC
>TRBJ2-2|TRBV18|.|TRBD1
CASSPDGTGQGAGELFF
TGTGCCAGCTCACCCGACGGGACAGGCCAGGGAGCCGGGGAGCTGTTTTTT
>TRBJ1-1|TRBV5-1|.|.
CASSLEVDTEAFF
TGCGCCAGCAGCTTAGAGGTTGACACTGAAGCTTTCTTT
>TRBJ2-4|TRBV7-9|few|.
CASSLGAGLAKNIQYF
TGTGCCAGCAGCCTCGGAGCGGGTCTAGCCAAAAACATTCAGTACTTC
>TRBJ1-1|TRBV10-3|.|.
CAISESSGRTTEAFF
TGTGCCATCAGTGAGTCCTCGGGGCGGACCACTGAAGCTTTCTTT
>TRBJ1-3|TRBV5-1|.|.
CASSLGGVSSGNTIYF
TGCGCCAGCAGCTTGGGCGGGGTGTCTTCTGGAAACACCATATATTTT
>TRBJ1-1|TRBV5-3|.|.
CASSLEQGRAEAFF
TGTGCCAGCAGCTTGGAACAGGGCAGGGCTGAAGCTTTCTTT
>TRBJ1-5|TRBV19|.|TRBD1
CASSNRDRDQPQHF
TGTGCCAGTAGTAACCGGGACAGGGATCAGCCCCAGCATTTT
>TRBJ2-7|TRBV6-6|.|.
CASRGAGGEQYF
TGTGCCAGCAGGGGGGCCGGTGGGGAGCAGTACTTC
>TRBJ2-3|TRBV5-1|.|TRBD2
CASSPVTSGAYSTDTQYF
TGCGCCAGCAGCCCGGTGACTAGCGGAGCATATAGCACAGATACGCAGTATTTT
>TRBJ1-1|TRBV2|.|.
CASPERDGTEAFF
TGTGCCAGCCCCGAAAGGGATGGCACTGAAGCTTTCTTT
>TRBJ1-5|TRBV7-8|.|.
CASSLGGQTYSNQPQHF
TGTGCCAGCAGCTTAGGAGGACAGACCTATAGCAATCAGCCCCAGCATTTT
>TRBJ1-6|TRBV27|.|TRBD1
CASILRQGQNSPLHF
TGTGCCAGCATCTTAAGACAGGGTCAAAACTCACCCCTCCACTTT
>TRBJ2-2|TRBV6-4|.|TRBD1
CASSVQGTGELFF
TGTGCCAGCAGTGTACAGGGGACCGGGGAGCTGTTTTTT
>TRBJ1-4|TRBV5-6|.|.
CASSLGARALRTNEKLFF
TGTGCCAGCAGCTTGGGGGCCAGGGCGTTGAGAACTAATGAAAAACTGTTTTTT
>TRBJ1-4|TRBV7-9|.|.
CASSLVVDWGAIEKLFF
TGTGCCAGCAGCTTAGTCGTTGATTGGGGGGCGATCGAAAAACTGTTTTTT
>TRBJ1-2|TRBV4-2|few|.
CASSQSGVPNYGYTF
TGTGCCAGCAGCCAATCAGGAGTGCCCAACTATGGCTACACCTTC
>TRBJ2-2|TRBV6-1|.|.
CASSFQANTGELFF
TGTGCCAGCAGTTTCCAGGCGAACACCGGGGAGCTGTTTTTT
>TRBJ1-2|TRBV5-1|.|TRBD1
CASSPLTGASYGYTF
TGCGCCAGCAGCCCCCTGACAGGGGCAAGCTATGGCTACACCTTC
>TRBJ1-3|TRBV9|.|.
CASSVEPGNTIYF
TGTGCCAGCAGCGTAGAACCGGGAAACACCATATATTTT
>TRBJ1-4|TRBV5-4|.|.
CASSLNRGTNEKLFF
TGTGCCAGCAGCTTGAATCGCGGAACTAATGAAAAACTGTTTTTT
>TRBJ2-3|TRBV5-1|.|TRBD2
CASSLSGRTDTQYF
TGCGCCAGCAGCCTTAGCGGGAGGACAGATACGCAGTATTTT
>TRBJ1-2|TRBV4-2|.|.
CASSQGGGDGYGYTF
TGTGCCAGCAGCCAAGGAGGGGGAGACGGCTATGGCTACACCTTC
>TRBJ2-7|TRBV28|.|.
CASSFLGSYEQYF
TGTGCCAGCAGTTTCTTGGGGTCCTACGAGCAGTACTTC
>TRBJ2-3|TRBV18|.|.
CASSPRTDTQYF
TGTGCCAGCTCACCACGGACAGATACGCAGTATTTT
>TRBJ1-2|TRBV5-6|.|.
CASSRRLGYGYTF
TGTGCCAGCAGTAGAAGACTGGGCTATGGCTACACCTTC
>TRBJ2-5|TRBV10-2|.|TRBD2
CASKPGLAGGEETQYF
TGCGCCAGCAAACCGGGACTAGCGGGAGGAGAAGAGACCCAGTACTTC
>TRBJ2-1|TRBV4-3|.|.
CASSQETGAYNEQFF
TGCGCCAGCAGCCAAGAAACAGGAGCCTACAATGAGCAGTTCTTC
>TRBJ2-2|TRBV6-6|.|.
CASSYSGDTGELFF
TGTGCCAGCAGTTACTCGGGGGACACCGGGGAGCTGTTTTTT
>TRBJ1-5|TRBV19|.|.
CASRDDNQPQHF
TGTGCCAGCCGGGACGACAATCAGCCCCAGCATTTT
>TRBJ2-1|TRBV5-4|few|TRBD1
CASSGGTGGYNEQFF
TGTGCCAGCAGCGGGGGGACAGGGGGCTACAATGAGCAGTTCTTC
>TRBJ1-1|TRBV25-1|few|.
CASSRLGGTGANTEAFF
TGTGCCAGCAGTAGGCTGGGAGGAACCGGGGCGAACACTGAAGCTTTCTTT
>TRBJ1-1|TRBV30|.|.
CAWSVGNTEAFF
TGTGCCTGGAGTGTTGGGAACACTGAAGCTTTCTTT
>TRBJ1-2|TRBV5-1|once|.
CASSAAGTSSGYGYTF
TGCGCCAGCAGCGCCGCGGGGACAAGCTCTGGGTATGGCTACACCTTC
>TRBJ2-3|TRBV19|.|TRBD1
CASSGDRVKDTQYF
TGTGCCAGTAGTGGGGACAGGGTTAAGGATACGCAGTATTTT
>TRBJ1-5|TRBV28|.|TRBD1
CASSFPSGGEVDQPQHF
TGTGCCAGCAGTTTCCCATCAGGGGGCGAAGTGGATCAGCCCCAGCATTTT
>TRBJ2-1|TRBV5-8|.|.
CAGLLGSSYNEQFF
TGTGCCGGACTCCTGGGTAGCTCCTACAATGAGCAGTTCTTC